This T cell receptor beta chain is drawn from a study of blood T cell repertoires in COVID-19. Study overall: Researchers got acute and convalescent COVID-19 samples from the United States, Italy and Spain. PBMCs, B-cell-depleted T cells, or T cells were the source of the cDNA or gDNA that made up the material.

In the study's own analysis: Estimated nucleated cell counts came from reference gene primer amplification. The data were produced by immunoSEQ multiplex PCR, yet TCRdb's version contains in-frame clones alone and is incomplete. V and J calls and clone size are given by that table; D and trimming were obtained from the DNA. The sample lists roughly 80,000 clones; 90% were seen once. The germline V gene has CDR1 MNHNY and CDR2 SVGAGI (reference sequence). Deletions cut 2 bases from V and 5 bases from J, with 6 bases between. The CDR3 runs to 13 residues. The sample was peripheral blood. The chain has TRBV6-6 and TRBJ1-4, with D possibly TRBD1 on 5 matching bases. This TCR was recovered from a woman of 80 years or more with active or convalescent COVID-19. The CDR3 DNA is TGTGCCAGCAGTTACGGGGGGAATGAAAAACTGTTTTTT. It encodes CASSYGGNEKLFF.